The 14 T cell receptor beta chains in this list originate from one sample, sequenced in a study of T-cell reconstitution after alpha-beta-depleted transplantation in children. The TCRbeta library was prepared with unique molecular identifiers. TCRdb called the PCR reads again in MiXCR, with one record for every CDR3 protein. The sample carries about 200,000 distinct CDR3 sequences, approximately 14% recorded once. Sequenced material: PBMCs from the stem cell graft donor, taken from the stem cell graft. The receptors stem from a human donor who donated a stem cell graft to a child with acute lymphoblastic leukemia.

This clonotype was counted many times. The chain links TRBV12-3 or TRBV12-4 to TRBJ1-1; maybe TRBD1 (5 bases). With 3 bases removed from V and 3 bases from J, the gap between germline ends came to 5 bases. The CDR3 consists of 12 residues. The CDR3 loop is CASSLGDTEAFF. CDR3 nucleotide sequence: TGTGCCAGCAGTTTGGGGGACACTGAAGCTTTCTTT.

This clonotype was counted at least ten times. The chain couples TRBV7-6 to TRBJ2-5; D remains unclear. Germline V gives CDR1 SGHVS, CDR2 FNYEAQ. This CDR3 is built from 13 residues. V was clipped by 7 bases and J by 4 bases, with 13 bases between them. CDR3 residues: CASTPEPRETQYF. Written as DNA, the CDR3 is TGTGCCAGCACCCCGGAACCGAGAGAGACCCAGTACTTC.

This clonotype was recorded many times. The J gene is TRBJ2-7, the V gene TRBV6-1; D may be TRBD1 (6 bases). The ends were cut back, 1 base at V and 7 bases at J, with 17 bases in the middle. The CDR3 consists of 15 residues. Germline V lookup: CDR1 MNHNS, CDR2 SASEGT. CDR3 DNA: TGTGCCAGCAGTGAAGTTGTCAGGGCAGGGGAAGAGCAGTACTTC. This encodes CASSEVVRAGEEQYF.

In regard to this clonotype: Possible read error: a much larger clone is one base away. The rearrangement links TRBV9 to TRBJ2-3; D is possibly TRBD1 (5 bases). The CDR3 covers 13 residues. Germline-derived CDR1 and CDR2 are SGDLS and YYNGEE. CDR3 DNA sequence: TGTGCCAGCAGCGTCCAACCGACAGCTACGCAGTATTTT. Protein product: CASSVQPTATQYF.

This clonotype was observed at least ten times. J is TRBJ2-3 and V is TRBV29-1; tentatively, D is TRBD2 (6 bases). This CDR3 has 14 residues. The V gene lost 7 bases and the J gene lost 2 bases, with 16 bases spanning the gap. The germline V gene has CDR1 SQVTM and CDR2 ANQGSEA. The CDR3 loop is CSAHRDSNTDTQYF. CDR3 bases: TGCAGCGCCCACCGGGACTCAAACACAGATACGCAGTATTTT.

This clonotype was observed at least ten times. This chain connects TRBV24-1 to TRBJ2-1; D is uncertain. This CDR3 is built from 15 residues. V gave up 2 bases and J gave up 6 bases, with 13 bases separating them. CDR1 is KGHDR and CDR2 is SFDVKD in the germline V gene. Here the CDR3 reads CATSDSRTLGNEQFF. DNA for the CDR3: TGTGCCACCAGTGATTCAAGGACCCTGGGCAATGAGCAGTTCTTC.

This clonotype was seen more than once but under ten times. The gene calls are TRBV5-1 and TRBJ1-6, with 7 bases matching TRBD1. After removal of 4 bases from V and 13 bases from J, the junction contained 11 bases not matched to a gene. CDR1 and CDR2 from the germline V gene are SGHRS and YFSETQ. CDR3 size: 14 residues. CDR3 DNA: TGCGCCAGCAGCCCGGGAACAGGGGTTTTCCCCCTCCACTTT. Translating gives CASSPGTGVFPLHF.

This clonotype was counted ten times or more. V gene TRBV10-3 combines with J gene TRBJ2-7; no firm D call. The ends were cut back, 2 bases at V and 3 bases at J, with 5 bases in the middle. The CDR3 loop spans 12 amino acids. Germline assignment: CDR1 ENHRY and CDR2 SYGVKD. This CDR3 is CAISENSYEQYF. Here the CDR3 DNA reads TGTGCCATCAGTGAGAACAGCTACGAGCAGTACTTC.

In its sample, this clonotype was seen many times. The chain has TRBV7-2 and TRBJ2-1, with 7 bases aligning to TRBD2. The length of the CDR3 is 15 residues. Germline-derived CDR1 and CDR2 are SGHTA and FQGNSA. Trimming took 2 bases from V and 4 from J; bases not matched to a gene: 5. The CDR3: CASSLSPREYNEQFF. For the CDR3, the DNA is TGTGCCAGCAGCTTATCTCCGCGGGAGTACAATGAGCAGTTCTTC.

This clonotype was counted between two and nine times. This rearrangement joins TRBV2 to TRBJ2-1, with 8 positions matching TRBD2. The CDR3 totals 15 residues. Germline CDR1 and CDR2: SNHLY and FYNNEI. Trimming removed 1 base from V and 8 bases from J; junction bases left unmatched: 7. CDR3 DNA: TGTGCCAGCAGTGAAGAAGGGACTAGTTTCGATGAGCAGTTCTTC. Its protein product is CASSEEGTSFDEQFF.

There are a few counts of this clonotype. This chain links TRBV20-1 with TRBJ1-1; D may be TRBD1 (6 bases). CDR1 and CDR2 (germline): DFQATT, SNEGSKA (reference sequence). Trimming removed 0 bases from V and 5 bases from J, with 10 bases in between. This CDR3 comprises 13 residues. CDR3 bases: TGCAGTGCTAGAGATTCAGGGGAGACTGAAGCTTTCTTT. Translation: CSARDSGETEAFF.

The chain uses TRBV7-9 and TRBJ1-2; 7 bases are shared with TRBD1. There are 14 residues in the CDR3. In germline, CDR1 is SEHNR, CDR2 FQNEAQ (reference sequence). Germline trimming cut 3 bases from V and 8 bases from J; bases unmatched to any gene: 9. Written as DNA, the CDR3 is TGTGCCAGCAGCTTCACAGGGGACGGGAGAGGCTACACCTTC. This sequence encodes CASSFTGDGRGYTF.

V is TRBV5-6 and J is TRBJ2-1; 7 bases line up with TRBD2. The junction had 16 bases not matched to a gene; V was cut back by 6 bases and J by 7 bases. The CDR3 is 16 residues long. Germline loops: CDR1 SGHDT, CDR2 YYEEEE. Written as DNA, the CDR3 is TGTGCCAGCACCCCCGGGGGGTCGGGACCTTCTAATGAGCAGTTCTTC. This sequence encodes CASTPGGSGPSNEQFF.

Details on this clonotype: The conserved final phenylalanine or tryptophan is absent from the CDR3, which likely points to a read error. The CDR3 DNA reads as TGCGCCAGCAGCTTATTGGCACATGGGAGCACAGATACGCAGTATTTA. This sequence encodes CASSLLAHGSTDTQYL. The rearrangement uses TRBV5-1 and TRBJ2-3; D is unresolved. V dropped 2 bases and J dropped 0 bases, with 13 bases sitting between them. In germline, CDR1 is SGHRS, CDR2 YFSETQ. The CDR3 runs to 16 residues.